This T cell receptor (beta chain) derives from a study of T cell clonality in common variable immunodeficiency (dated by TCRdb to 2014 to 2015). Most of the CVID patients and most of the healthy controls were of Caucasian heritage. Heparinized peripheral whole blood samples of about 4.5 to 8.5 ml were obtained from each donor. Genomic DNA from adults with common variable immune deficiency (CVID) and from healthy adult controls was used to sequence TCRbeta CDR3 repertoires. A total of some 22 healthy adult volunteers (approximately 12 female and roughly ten male; age range 23 to 66 years, mean age about 32) were included in the control group. Diluted blood was density-centrifuged over Hypaque 1077 or Ficoll-Paque to isolate peripheral blood mononuclear cells. Unsorted mononuclear cells served as the source of genomic DNA, which was extracted either by Qiagen column purification or by a centrifugation-based method.

The full study reports these points: CVID TCRbeta sequences reportedly showed fewer deletions and N-nucleotide insertions and lacked highly modified clones with 13 or more V deletions. CVID subjects shared fewer TCRbeta clones with each other than healthy controls did (p < 0.0001). Despite equal DNA input, controls averaged roughly 84,000 unique sequences per sample versus roughly 30,000 in CVID samples. Correlations between repertoire features and clinical complications were limited by patient heterogeneity within the CVID cohort. Compared with healthy controls, CVID subjects showed increased TCRbeta clonality (t-test p = 0.018), a feature most characteristic of about a third of subjects. It was noted by the authors that sequencing of the repertoires of T cell subpopulations would be needed to clarify the cause of the increased clonality in CVID.

The CDR3 measures 15 amino acids from cysteine to phenylalanine. Of the CDR3's DNA, 36 bases were read; they are in frame from base 1. In the germline V gene (reference sequence), CDR1 corresponds to SEHNR and CDR2 to FQNEAQ. V trim: 1 base; J trim: 3 bases; unmatched bases: 2. This clone has ten or more counts. The antigen it binds to is not known. The CDR3 end falls 3 residues outside the read, so it is completed with the germline J gene. Other DNA sequences from this sample encode an identical CDR3 as well. For sequencing input, CVID and control samples contributed equivalent amounts of genomic DNA. For every sample, a 60 bp segment covering the rearranged TCRbeta CDR3 region was amplified and then sequenced. The immunoSEQ assay, a bias-corrected multiplex PCR combined with high-throughput sequencing, was used for TCRbeta amplification. As for how the authors treated the data: Each unique nucleotide sequence was treated as a clone and annotated with V, D and J genes, copy number and frequency. Sequences were labeled productive if in frame, and non-productive if out of frame or containing stop codons. As previously described, clonality was computed from Shannon's entropy. Mean CDR3 Kyte-Doolittle hydropathy was derived from the predicted amino acid sequences of productive clones. Hierarchical clustering of scaled V gene usage was performed with the R hclust function using Manhattan distance and complete linkage. Sharing of clones by CDR3 amino acid sequence was evaluated through resampling of 12 repertoires per group over 100 rounds. The repertoires were searched for more than 65 published EBV-specific and 245 published CMV-specific TCRbeta sequences. Analysis left out a couple of CVID samples that produced under 10,000 sequences, so 42 CVID repertoires remained. TCRdb's version of the immuneACCESS table is confined to in-frame rearrangements and falls short of the full clone set. An unresolved V gene accounts for under half of the shortfall where checked; the remainder is of unknown origin. V, J and clone size reflect that table, while D and trimming were determined from the DNA. The table shows around 45,000 clones here, with no singletons. 10% of the sample lies in the top ten.

Sequenced input: peripheral blood mononuclear cells. The rearranged segments are TRBV7-9 and TRBJ2-5, with 10 bases matching TRBD2. This receptor was taken from a person between 18 and 69 years old in good health. CDR3 DNA (partial): TGTGCCAGCAGCTTAGGGCTAGCGGGGGAAGAGACC. Translation gives CASSLGLAGEET. The CDR3 reads in full as CASSLGLAGEETQYF.